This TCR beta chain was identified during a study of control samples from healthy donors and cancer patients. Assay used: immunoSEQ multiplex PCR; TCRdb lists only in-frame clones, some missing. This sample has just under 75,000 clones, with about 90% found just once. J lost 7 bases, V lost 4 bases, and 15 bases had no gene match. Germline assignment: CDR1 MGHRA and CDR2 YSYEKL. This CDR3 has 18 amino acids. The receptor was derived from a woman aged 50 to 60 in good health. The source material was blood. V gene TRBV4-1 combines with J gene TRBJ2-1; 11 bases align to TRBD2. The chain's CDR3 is CASSRGAKLAGERNEQFF. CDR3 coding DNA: TGCGCCAGCAGCCGAGGTGCGAAACTAGCGGGAGAGCGTAATGAGCAGTTCTTC.